One sample yielded the 10 T cell receptor beta chains listed below, sequenced in a study of cytomegalovirus exposure and HLA in healthy donors. The primer mix had 60 Vbeta and 13 Jbeta primers. Only in-frame clones appear in the TCRdb table, and some are missing; sequencing was by immunoSEQ multiplex PCR. The sample contains 150,000 to 200,000 clones, 79% of which appear only once. The sample comprised PBMCs. The receptor source for this set is a woman aged 25 to 39 in good health and CMV-seropositive.

This rearrangement joins TRBV13 to TRBJ2-3, with D tentatively TRBD1 (5 bases). V was pared by 5 bases and J by 0 bases, with 12 bases between. Per the germline V gene, CDR1 is PRHDT and CDR2 is FYEKMQ (reference sequence). CDR3 length equals 15 residues. The CDR3 DNA reads TGTGCCAGCAGCCGCAGACAGACTAGCACAGATACGCAGTATTTT. This encodes CASSRRQTSTDTQYF.

The CDR3 loop reads CASSSYEGTGGYEQYF. CDR3 bases: TGTGCCAGCAGCTCTTATGAGGGAACAGGGGGCTACGAGCAGTACTTC. The rearrangement links TRBV5-5 to TRBJ2-7; 8 bases are shared with TRBD1. V lost 3 bases and J lost 3; bases outside the gene matches: 11. Germline V CDR1 and CDR2: SGHKS, YYEKEE (reference sequence). This CDR3 is 16 amino acids long.

The sample holds a few counts of this clone. This chain uses TRBV2 with TRBJ2-7, with 8 nucleotides matching TRBD2. The germline V gene encodes CDR1 SNHLY and CDR2 FYNNEI. The CDR3 runs to 16 residues. With 2 bases clipped from V and 2 bases from J, the junction kept 8 bases outside the gene matches. In DNA, the CDR3 is TGTGCCAGCAGTGAACCTTCGGGGACTAGAGCCTACGAGCAGTACTTC. This encodes CASSEPSGTRAYEQYF.

The chain uses TRBV10-3 and TRBJ2-5; 7 nucleotides line up with TRBD1. The CDR3 spans 13 residues. Trimming removed 5 bases from V and 1 base from J; junction bases left unmatched: 1. CDR1 is ENHRY and CDR2 is SYGVKD in the germline V gene. The CDR3 spells CAISRQGQETQYF. Here the CDR3 DNA reads TGTGCCATCAGTCGACAGGGCCAAGAGACCCAGTACTTC.

This chain uses TRBV7-6 with TRBJ1-5, with D possibly matching TRBD1 (6 bases). V lost 1 base, J lost 2 bases, and 6 bases lay in between. CDR1 is SGHVS and CDR2 is FNYEAQ in the germline V gene. CDR3 length equals 14 residues. The chain's CDR3 is CASSLGQGNQPQHF. CDR3 DNA sequence: TGTGCCAGCAGCTTAGGACAGGGCAATCAGCCCCAGCATTTT. The entire variable domain, with the rest obtained from reference TRBV7-6 and TRBJ1-5, is as follows: GAGVSQSPRYKVTKRGQDVALRCDPISGHVSLYWYRQALGQGPEFLTYFNYEAQQDKSGLPNDRFSAERPEGSISTLTIQRTEQRDSAMYRCASSLGQGNQPQHFGDGTRLSIL.

The table lists this clone with a count of one. The chain has TRBV5-4 and TRBJ2-7, with 16 bases lining up with TRBD2. The CDR3 spans 17 residues. CDR1 and CDR2 (germline): SGHNT, YYREEE (reference sequence). The junction had 9 bases not matched to a gene; V was cut back by 4 bases and J by 5 bases. In nucleotides, the CDR3 is TGTGCCAGCAGCGAGGGACTAGCGGGAGGGCCCATCCACGAGCAGTACTTC. It yields the protein CASSEGLAGGPIHEQYF.

Remarks on this clone: Because it lacks the conserved phenylalanine or tryptophan at the end, this CDR3 is likely a read error. The DNA is omitted, as the CDR3 cannot be located on it reliably, and the CDR3 follows TCRdb's listing. The chain has TRBV6-1 and TRBJ1-3; no check of the table's D call, TRBD1, against the DNA was made. The CDR3 has 14 amino acids, counting both end residues. Germline lookup yields CDR1 MNHNS and CDR2 SASEGT. CDR3 region: CASRETGANSELYP.

This chain connects TRBV2 to TRBJ2-3, with D tentatively TRBD2 (6 bases). The germline V gene encodes CDR1 SNHLY and CDR2 FYNNEI. Trimming took 7 bases from V and 2 from J, leaving 13 bases between them. This CDR3 is 14 amino acids long. CDR3 bases: TGTGCCAGCAAATGGAGACTAGTCACAGATACGCAGTATTTT. It specifies CASKWRLVTDTQYF.

The chain carries TRBV7-6 and TRBJ1-2; D unresolved. V lost 1 base and J 6 bases, leaving 15 bases between the germline ends. Germline V gene sequence: CDR1 SGHVS, CDR2 FNYEAQ. This CDR3 has 15 residues. Here the CDR3 reads CASSLGRGLGNGYTF. The CDR3 nucleotides read TGTGCCAGCAGCTTAGGTCGGGGTTTAGGGAATGGCTACACCTTC.

V gene TRBV2 combines with J gene TRBJ2-5; possibly TRBD1 for D (6 bases). The CDR3 totals 12 residues. Germline CDR1 is SNHLY and CDR2 is FYNNEI. Trimming took 9 bases from V and 0 from J, leaving 8 bases between them. The CDR3, as DNA: TGTGCCAGAAGGACAGACCAAGAGACCCAGTACTTC. It is translated as CARRTDQETQYF.